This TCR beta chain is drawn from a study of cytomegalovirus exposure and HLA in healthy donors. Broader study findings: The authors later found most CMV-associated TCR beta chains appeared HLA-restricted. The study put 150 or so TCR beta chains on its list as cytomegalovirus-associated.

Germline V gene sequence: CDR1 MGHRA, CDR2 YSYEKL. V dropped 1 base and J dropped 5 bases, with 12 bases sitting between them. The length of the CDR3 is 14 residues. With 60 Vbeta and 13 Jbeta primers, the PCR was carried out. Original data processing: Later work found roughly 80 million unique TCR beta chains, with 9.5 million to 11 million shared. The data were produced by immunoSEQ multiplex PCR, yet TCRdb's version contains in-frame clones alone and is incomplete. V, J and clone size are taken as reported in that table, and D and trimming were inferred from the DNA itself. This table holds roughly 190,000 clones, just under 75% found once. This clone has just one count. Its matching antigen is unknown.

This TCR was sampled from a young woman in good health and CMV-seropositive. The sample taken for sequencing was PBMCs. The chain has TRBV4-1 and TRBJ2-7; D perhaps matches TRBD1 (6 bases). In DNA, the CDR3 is TGCGCCAGCAGCCAAGTACTAGGGGGTCACGAGCAGTACTTC. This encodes CASSQVLGGHEQYF.